Reported below is one T cell receptor (beta chain). The data were taken from a study of control samples from healthy donors and cancer patients. Sequencing was performed with immunoSEQ multiplex PCR; in TCRdb, only in-frame clones are kept and a portion is missing. The table has about 20,000 clones, less than 90% seen once. Germline CDR1 SGHTA, CDR2 FQGNSA. Trimming cost V 5 bases and J 3 bases, with 17 bases left between them. CDR3 length: 15 residues. The rearrangement joins TRBV7-2 to TRBJ2-7; D possibly corresponds to TRBD1 (6 bases). This receptor was taken from a man between 60 and 75 years old with head and neck cancer. Source material: PBMCs. The CDR3 bases are TGTGCCAGCAGCCGCACGGGACACAGCAACTACGAGCAGTACTTC. It yields the protein CASSRTGHSNYEQYF.